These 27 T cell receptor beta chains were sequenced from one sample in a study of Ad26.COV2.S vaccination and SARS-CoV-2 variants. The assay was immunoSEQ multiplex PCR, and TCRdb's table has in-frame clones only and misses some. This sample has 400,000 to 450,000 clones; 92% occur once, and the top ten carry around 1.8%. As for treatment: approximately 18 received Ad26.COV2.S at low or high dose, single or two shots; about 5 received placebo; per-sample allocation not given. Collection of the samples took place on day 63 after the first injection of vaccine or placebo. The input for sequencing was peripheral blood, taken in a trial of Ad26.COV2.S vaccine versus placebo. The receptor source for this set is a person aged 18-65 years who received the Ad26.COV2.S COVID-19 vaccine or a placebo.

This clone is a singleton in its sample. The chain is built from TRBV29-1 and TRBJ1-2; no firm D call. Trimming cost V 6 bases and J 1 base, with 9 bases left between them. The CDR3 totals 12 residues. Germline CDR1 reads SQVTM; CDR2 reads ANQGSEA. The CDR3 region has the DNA TGCAGCGTCGCCACAAGTAACTATGGCTACACCTTC. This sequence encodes CSVATSNYGYTF.

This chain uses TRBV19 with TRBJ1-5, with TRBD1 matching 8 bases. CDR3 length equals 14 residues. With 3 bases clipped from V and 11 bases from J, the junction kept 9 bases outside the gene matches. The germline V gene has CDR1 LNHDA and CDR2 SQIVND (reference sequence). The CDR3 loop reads CASSIPGGAGTQHF. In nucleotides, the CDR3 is TGTGCCAGTAGTATCCCAGGGGGCGCGGGGACCCAGCATTTT.

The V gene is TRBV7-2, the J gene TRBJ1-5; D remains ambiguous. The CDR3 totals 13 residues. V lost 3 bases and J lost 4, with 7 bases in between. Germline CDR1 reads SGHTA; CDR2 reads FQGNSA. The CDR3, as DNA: TGTGCCAGCAGCTTTAGGACTAATCAGCCCCAGCATTTT. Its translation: CASSFRTNQPQHF.

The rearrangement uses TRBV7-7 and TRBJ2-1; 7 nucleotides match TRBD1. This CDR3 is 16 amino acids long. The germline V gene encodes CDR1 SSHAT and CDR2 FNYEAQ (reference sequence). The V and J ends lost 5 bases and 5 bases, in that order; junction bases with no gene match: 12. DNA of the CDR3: TGTGCCAGCAGCGCCACAGGGGCAGGGTTAGACAATGAGCAGTTCTTC. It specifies CASSATGAGLDNEQFF.

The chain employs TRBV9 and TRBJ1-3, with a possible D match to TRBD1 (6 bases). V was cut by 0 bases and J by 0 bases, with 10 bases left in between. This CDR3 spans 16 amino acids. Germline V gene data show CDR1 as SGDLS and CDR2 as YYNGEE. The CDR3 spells CASSVVGQLSGNTIYF. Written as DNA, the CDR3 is TGTGCCAGCAGCGTAGTCGGACAGCTCTCTGGAAACACCATATATTTT. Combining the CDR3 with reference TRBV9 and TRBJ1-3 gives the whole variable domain DSGVTQTPKHLITATGQRVTLRCSPRSGDLSVYWYQQSLDQGLQFLIQYYNGEERAKGNILERFSAQQFPDLHSELNLSSLELGDSALYFCASSVVGQLSGNTIYFGEGSWLTVV.

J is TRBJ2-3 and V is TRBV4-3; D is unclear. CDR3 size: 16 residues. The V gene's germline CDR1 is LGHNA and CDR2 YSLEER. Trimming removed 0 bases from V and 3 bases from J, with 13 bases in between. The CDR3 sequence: CASSQDFGFRTDTQYF. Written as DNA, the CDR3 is TGCGCCAGCAGCCAAGATTTCGGGTTCCGGACAGATACGCAGTATTTT.

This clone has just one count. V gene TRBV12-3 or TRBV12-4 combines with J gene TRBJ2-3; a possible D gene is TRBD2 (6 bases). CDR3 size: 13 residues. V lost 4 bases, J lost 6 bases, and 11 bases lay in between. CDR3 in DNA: TGTGCCAGCAGTTATAGTGGAGGGGATACGCAGTATTTT. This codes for CASSYSGGDTQYF.

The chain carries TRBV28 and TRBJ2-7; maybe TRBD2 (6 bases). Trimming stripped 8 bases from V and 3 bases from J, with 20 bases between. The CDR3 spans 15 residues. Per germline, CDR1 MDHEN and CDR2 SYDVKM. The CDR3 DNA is TGTGCCAGCGAGACACGCGGGACTCTCCTCTACGAGCAGTACTTC. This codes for CASETRGTLLYEQYF. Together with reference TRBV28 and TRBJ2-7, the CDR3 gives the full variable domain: DVKVTQSSRYLVKRTGEKVFLECVQDMDHENMFWYRQDPGLGLRLIYFSYDVKMKEKGDIPEGYSVSREKKERFSLILESASTNQTSMYLCASETRGTLLYEQYFGPGTRLTVT.

The CDR3 is CATSLDAASGEHYEQYF. In DNA, the CDR3 is TGTGCCACCAGCCTAGATGCAGCTAGCGGGGAACATTACGAGCAGTACTTC. This chain uses TRBV15 with TRBJ2-7; 9 nucleotides agree with TRBD2. V lost 5 bases to trimming and J lost 4 bases; unmatched junction nucleotides: 15. Germline V gene sequence: CDR1 LNHNV, CDR2 YYDKDF (reference sequence). The CDR3 covers 17 residues.

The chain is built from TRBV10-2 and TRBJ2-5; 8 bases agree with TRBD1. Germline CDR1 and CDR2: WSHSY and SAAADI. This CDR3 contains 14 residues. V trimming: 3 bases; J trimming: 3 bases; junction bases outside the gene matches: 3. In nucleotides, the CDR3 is TGCGCCAGCAGTGACTTGGACAGGGAAGAGACCCAGTACTTC. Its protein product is CASSDLDREETQYF.

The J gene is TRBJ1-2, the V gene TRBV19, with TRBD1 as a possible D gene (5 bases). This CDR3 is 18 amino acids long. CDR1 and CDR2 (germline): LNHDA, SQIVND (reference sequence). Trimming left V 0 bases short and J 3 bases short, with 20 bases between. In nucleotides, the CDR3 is TGTGCCAGTAGTATAGACCTACCGGGACTCAAAGGTGACTATGGCTACACCTTC. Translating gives CASSIDLPGLKGDYGYTF.

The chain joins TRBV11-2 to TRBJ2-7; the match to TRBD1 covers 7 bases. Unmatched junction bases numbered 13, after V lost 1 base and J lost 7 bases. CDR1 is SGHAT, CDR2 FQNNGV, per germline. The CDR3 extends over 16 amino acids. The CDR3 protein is CASSLARDRVSREQYF. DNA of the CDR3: TGTGCCAGCAGCTTAGCCCGAGACAGGGTATCGCGGGAGCAGTACTTC.

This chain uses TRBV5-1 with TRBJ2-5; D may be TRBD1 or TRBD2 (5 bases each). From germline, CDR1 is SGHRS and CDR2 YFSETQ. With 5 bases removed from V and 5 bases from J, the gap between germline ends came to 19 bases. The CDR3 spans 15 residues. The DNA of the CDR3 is TGCGCCAGCAGAGCTCTTGGGGGATTAGGGGAGACCCAGTACTTC. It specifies CASRALGGLGETQYF.

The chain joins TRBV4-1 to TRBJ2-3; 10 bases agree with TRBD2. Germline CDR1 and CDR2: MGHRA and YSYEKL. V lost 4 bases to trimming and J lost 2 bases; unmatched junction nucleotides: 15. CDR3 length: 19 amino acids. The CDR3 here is CASSRRLSGGAQDTDTQYF. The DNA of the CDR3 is TGCGCCAGCAGCCGCCGGTTGAGCGGGGGGGCTCAAGACACAGATACGCAGTATTTT.

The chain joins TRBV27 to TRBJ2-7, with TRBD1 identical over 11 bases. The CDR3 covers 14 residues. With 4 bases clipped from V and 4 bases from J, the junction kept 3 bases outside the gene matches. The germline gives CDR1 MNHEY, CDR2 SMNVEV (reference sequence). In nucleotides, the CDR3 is TGTGCCAGCAGTTGGGGGACAGGGGGATACGAGCAGTACTTC. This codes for CASSWGTGGYEQYF.

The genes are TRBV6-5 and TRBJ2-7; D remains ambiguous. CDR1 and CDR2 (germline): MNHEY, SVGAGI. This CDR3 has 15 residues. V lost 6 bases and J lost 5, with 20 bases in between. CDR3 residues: CASSLRTTFGHEQYF. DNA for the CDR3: TGTGCCAGCAGCCTCCGGACGACCTTTGGACACGAGCAGTACTTC.

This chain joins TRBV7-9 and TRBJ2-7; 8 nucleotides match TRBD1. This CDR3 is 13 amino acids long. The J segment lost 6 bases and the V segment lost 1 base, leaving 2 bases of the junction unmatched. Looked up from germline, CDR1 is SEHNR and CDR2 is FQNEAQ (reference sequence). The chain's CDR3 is CASSLEQGGEQYF. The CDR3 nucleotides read TGTGCCAGCAGCTTAGAACAGGGGGGCGAGCAGTACTTC.

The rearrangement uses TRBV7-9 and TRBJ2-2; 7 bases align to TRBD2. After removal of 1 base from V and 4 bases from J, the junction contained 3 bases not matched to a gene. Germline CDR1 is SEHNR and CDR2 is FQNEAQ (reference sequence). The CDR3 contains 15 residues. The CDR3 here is CASSLVLAITGELFF. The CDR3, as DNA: TGTGCCAGCAGCTTAGTACTAGCGATCACCGGGGAGCTGTTTTTT.

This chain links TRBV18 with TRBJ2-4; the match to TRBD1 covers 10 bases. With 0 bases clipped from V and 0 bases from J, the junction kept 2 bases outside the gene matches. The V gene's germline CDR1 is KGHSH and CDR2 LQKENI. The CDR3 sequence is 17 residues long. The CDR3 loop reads CASSPPTGGLAKNIQYF. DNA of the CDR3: TGTGCCAGCTCACCACCGACAGGGGGCTTAGCCAAAAACATTCAGTACTTC.

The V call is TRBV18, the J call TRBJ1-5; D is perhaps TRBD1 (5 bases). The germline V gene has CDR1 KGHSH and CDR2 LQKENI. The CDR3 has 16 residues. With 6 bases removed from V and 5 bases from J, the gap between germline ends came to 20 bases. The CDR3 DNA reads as TGTGCCAGCTCGTACGACTCTTTGACGGGACATCAGCCCCAGCATTTT. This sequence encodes CASSYDSLTGHQPQHF. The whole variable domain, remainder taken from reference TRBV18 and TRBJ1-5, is NAGVMQNPRHLVRRRGQEARLRCSPMKGHSHVYWYRQLPEEGLKFMVYLQKENIIDESGMPKERFSAEFPKEGPSILRIQQVVRGDSAAYFCASSYDSLTGHQPQHFGDGTRLSIL.

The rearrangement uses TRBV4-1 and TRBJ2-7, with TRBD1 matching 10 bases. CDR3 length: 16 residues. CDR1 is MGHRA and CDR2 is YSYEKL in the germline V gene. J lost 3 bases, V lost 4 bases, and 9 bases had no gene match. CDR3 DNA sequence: TGCGCCAGCAGCCTCCGGACAGGGGGTCGGATCTACGAGCAGTACTTC. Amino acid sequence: CASSLRTGGRIYEQYF.

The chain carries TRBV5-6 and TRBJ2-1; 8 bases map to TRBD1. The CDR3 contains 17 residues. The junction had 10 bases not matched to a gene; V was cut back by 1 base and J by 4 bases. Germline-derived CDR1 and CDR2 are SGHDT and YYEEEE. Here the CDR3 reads CASSLRTGLLGYNEQFF. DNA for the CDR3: TGTGCCAGCAGCTTGAGGACAGGGCTCCTCGGGTACAATGAGCAGTTCTTC.

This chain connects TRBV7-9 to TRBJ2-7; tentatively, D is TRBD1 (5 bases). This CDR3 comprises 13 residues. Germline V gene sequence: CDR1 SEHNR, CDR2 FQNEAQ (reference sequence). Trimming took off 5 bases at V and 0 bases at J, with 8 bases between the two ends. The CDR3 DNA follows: TGTGCCAGCAGCCCAGGGCACTCCTACGAGCAGTACTTC. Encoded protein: CASSPGHSYEQYF. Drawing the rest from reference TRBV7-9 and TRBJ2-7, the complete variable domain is DTGVSQNPRHKITKRGQNVTFRCDPISEHNRLYWYRQTLGQGPEFLTYFQNEAQLEKSRLLSDRFSAERPKGSFSTLEIQRTEQGDSAMYLCASSPGHSYEQYFGPGTRLTVT.

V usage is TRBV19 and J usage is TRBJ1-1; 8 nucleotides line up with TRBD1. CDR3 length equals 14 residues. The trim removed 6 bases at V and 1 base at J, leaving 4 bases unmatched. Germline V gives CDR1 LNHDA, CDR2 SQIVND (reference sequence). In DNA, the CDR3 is TGTGCCAGTAGCTCAGGGACAGGGAACACTGAAGCTTTCTTT. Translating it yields CASSSGTGNTEAFF. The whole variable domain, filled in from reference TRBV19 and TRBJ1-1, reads DGGITQSPKYLFRKEGQNVTLSCEQNLNHDAMYWYRQDPGQGLRLIYYSQIVNDFQKGDIAEGYSVSREKKESFPLTVTSAQKNPTAFYLCASSSGTGNTEAFFGQGTRLTVV.

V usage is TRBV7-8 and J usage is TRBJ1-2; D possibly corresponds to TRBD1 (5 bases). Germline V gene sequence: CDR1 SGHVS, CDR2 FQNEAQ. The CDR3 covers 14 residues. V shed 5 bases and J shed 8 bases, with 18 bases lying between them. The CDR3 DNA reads TGTGCCAGCAGCAACAGTCGGGGGGATGCCGGCTACACCTTC. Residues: CASSNSRGDAGYTF.

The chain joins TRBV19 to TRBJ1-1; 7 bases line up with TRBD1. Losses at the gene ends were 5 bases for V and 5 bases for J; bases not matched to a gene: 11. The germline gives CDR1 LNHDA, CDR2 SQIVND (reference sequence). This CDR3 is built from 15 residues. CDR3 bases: TGTGCCAGTAGTTTCCTGTTACAGGGGCCGACTGAAGCTTTCTTT. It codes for CASSFLLQGPTEAFF.

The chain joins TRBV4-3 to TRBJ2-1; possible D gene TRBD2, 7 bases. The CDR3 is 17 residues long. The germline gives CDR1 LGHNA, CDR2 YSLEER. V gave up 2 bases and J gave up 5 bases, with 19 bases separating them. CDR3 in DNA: TGCGCCAGCAGCCAAAGCCTAGGACTAGGGGGGAACAATGAGCAGTTCTTC. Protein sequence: CASSQSLGLGGNNEQFF.